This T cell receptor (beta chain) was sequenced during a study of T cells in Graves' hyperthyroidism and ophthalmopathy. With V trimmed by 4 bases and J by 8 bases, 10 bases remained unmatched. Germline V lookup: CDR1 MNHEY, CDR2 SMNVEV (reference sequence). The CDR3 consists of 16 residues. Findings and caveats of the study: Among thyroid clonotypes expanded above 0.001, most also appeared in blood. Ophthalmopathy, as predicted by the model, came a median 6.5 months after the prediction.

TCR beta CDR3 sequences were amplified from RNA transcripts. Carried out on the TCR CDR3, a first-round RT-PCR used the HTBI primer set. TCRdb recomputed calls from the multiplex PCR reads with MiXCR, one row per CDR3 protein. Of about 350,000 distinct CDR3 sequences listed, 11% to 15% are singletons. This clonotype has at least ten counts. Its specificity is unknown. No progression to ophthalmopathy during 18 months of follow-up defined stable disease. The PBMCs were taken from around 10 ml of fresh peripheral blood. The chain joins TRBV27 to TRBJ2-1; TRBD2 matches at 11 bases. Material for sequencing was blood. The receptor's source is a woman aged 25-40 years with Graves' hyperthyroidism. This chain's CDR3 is CASSSPPSGRTHEQFF. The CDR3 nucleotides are TGTGCCAGCAGTTCCCCCCCTAGCGGGAGGACCCATGAGCAGTTCTTC.